A single sample gave rise to the 28 T cell receptor beta chains below, sequenced in a study of T cells after yellow fever vaccination. TCRdb re-called the 5' RACE reads through MiXCR, storing one row per CDR3 protein. Of 200,000 to 250,000 distinct CDR3 sequences listed, 6.9% are singletons. Sequenced material: CD4+ T cells sorted from PBMCs, taken 15 days after the yellow fever booster vaccination. Receptor source: a man aged 25 to 45 who received the YFV17D yellow fever vaccine.

This clonotype has at least ten counts. CDR3 residues: CASSELTSGARNEQFF. The CDR3 coding sequence is TGTGCCAGCAGTGAATTGACTAGCGGGGCTCGGAATGAGCAGTTCTTC. The rearrangement links TRBV6-1 to TRBJ2-1; the match to TRBD2 covers 11 bases. From germline, CDR1 is MNHNS and CDR2 SASEGT. This CDR3 contains 16 residues. The ends lost 2 bases at V and 7 bases at J; junction bases unmatched: 7.

The sample holds a few counts of this clonotype. The chain links TRBV7-9 to TRBJ1-2; unclear D gene. V was pared by 1 base and J by 7 bases, with 7 bases between. Germline V gene sequence: CDR1 SEHNR, CDR2 FQNEAQ (reference sequence). This CDR3 is built from 12 residues. The CDR3 spells CASSLGPSGYTF. The CDR3 DNA reads as TGTGCCAGCAGCTTAGGGCCGAGTGGCTACACCTTC.

This clonotype was picked up a small number of times. This sequence joins TRBV2 and TRBJ2-1, with 8 bases identical to TRBD2. This CDR3 has 15 amino acids. Germline V CDR1 and CDR2: SNHLY, FYNNEI. V lost 5 bases and J lost 4; bases outside the gene matches: 7. CDR3 amino acids: CASSSAGGLYNEQFF. CDR3 coding DNA: TGTGCCAGCAGTTCTGCGGGAGGTTTATACAATGAGCAGTTCTTC.

This clonotype turned up a few times. This sequence joins TRBV11-2 and TRBJ1-6; possible D gene TRBD1, 6 bases. This CDR3 is 18 amino acids long. Germline V lookup: CDR1 SGHAT, CDR2 FQNNGV. Trimming stripped 5 bases from V and 3 bases from J, with 20 bases between. The CDR3 region is CASSPSAHQTGYNSPLHF. As DNA, the CDR3 is TGTGCCAGCAGCCCCAGCGCACATCAGACAGGCTATAATTCACCCCTCCACTTT.

The gene calls are TRBV12-3 or TRBV12-4 and TRBJ2-3; D is perhaps TRBD1 or TRBD2 (5 bases each). CDR3 length: 16 residues. The V end was cut by 5 bases, the J end by 5 bases, with 20 bases between. The CDR3 here is CASSPPGPAQGDTQYF. The CDR3 DNA follows: TGTGCCAGCAGTCCCCCGGGACCAGCGCAAGGAGATACGCAGTATTTT.

V is TRBV12-3 or TRBV12-4 and J is TRBJ1-4; weak D call: TRBD1 (6 bases). V dropped 6 bases and J dropped 4 bases, with 15 bases sitting between them. This CDR3 has 15 residues. The CDR3 coding sequence is TGTGCCAGCAGACGCGACAGGACTCATAATGAAAAACTGTTTTTT. Protein: CASRRDRTHNEKLFF.

This clonotype occurred many times. The genes are TRBV24-1 and TRBJ2-1; weak D call: TRBD1 (5 bases). Germline loops: CDR1 KGHDR, CDR2 SFDVKD. This CDR3 spans 14 amino acids. V was shortened by 2 bases and J by 13 bases, with 17 bases between the two germline ends. CDR3 bases: TGTGCCACCAGTGATTCCCTGAAGGGGCCCAGCCAGTTCTTC. Amino acids: CATSDSLKGPSQFF.

The chain employs TRBV7-2 and TRBJ2-7; D gene uncertain. V shed 4 bases and J shed 0 bases, with 7 bases lying between them. The germline V gene encodes CDR1 SGHTA and CDR2 FQGNSA. This CDR3 spans 13 amino acids. The CDR3 bases are TGTGCCAGCAGCTCCACCCTCTCCTACGAGCAGTACTTC. Its translation is CASSSTLSYEQYF.

The V call is TRBV5-6, the J call TRBJ2-7; TRBD1 matches 7 bases. V trimming: 4 bases; J trimming: 9 bases; junction bases outside the gene matches: 10. There are 13 residues in the CDR3. Germline CDR1 reads SGHDT; CDR2 reads YYEEEE. CDR3 in amino acids: CASSPGQAYRQYF. In DNA form, the CDR3 reads TGTGCCAGCAGCCCCGGACAGGCCTATCGGCAGTACTTC. Drawing the rest from reference TRBV5-6 and TRBJ2-7, the complete variable domain is DAGVTQSPTHLIKTRGQQVTLRCSPKSGHDTVSWYQQALGQGPQFIFQYYEEEERQRGNFPDRFSGHQFPNYSSELNVNALLLGDSALYLCASSPGQAYRQYFGPGTRLTVT.

This clonotype has more than one count but fewer than ten. The chain combines TRBV7-8 with TRBJ2-3; no firm D call. Germline CDR1 and CDR2: SGHVS and FQNEAQ. Trimming took 5 bases from V and 4 from J, leaving 16 bases between them. The CDR3 has 15 residues. The CDR3 DNA is TGTGCCAGCAGCCACTCCCGGGTAGCCCCAGATACGCAGTATTTT. Protein sequence: CASSHSRVAPDTQYF.

This clonotype was found many times. The rearrangement links TRBV3-1 to TRBJ2-3; D not resolved. The CDR3 consists of 14 residues. The V gene lost 3 bases and the J gene lost 5 bases, with 12 bases spanning the gap. Germline CDR1 and CDR2: LGHDT and YNNKEL (reference sequence). CDR3 DNA sequence: TGTGCCAGCAGCCAGGCCGACCTTTTAGATACGCAGTATTTT. This encodes CASSQADLLDTQYF.

This clonotype occurred a few times. The rearrangement links TRBV6-2 or TRBV6-3 to TRBJ2-1, with D perhaps being TRBD1 or TRBD2 (5 bases each). Trimming took off 5 bases at V and 6 bases at J, with 17 bases between the two ends. The CDR3 is 15 amino acids. Germline CDR1 and CDR2: MNHEY and SVGEGT. The CDR3 reads CASSPGTFGGNEQFF. DNA for the CDR3: TGTGCCAGCAGTCCCGGGACCTTTGGGGGCAATGAGCAGTTCTTC.

This clonotype was counted ten times or more. The genes are TRBV21-1 and TRBJ2-7; the table gives TRBD1 as D, unverified against the DNA. TRBV21-1 is designated a pseudogene. The CDR3 spans 20 residues. The CDR3, as DNA: TGTGCCAGCAGCAAAAGAAGGTGGGGTCGGGGGTGTGCCCCGTTCTGCGAGCAGTACTTC. Translating it yields CASSKRRWGRGCAPFCEQYF.

The sample holds many counts of this clonotype. The J gene is TRBJ1-6, the V gene TRBV12-3 or TRBV12-4; D unresolved. Trimming removed 5 bases at V and 9 bases at J, with 17 bases between. The CDR3 is made up of 15 amino acids. The CDR3 reads CASSTEQGTGSPLHF. CDR3 DNA: TGTGCCAGCAGTACAGAACAAGGCACCGGTTCACCCCTCCACTTT.

This clonotype has a count of ten or more. Here the CDR3 DNA reads TGCAGTGCCCCGACCGGGACAGGGTTTTGGGAGACCCAGTACTTC. It encodes CSAPTGTGFWETQYF. The rearrangement joins TRBV20-1 to TRBJ2-5, with 9 bases aligning to TRBD1. The germline gives CDR1 DFQATT, CDR2 SNEGSKA (reference sequence). V shed 6 bases and J 5 bases; nucleotides not matched to a gene: 13. This CDR3 comprises 15 residues.

The sample holds many counts of this clonotype. V is TRBV5-5 and J is TRBJ2-1; D is unclear. This CDR3 contains 12 residues. CDR1 is SGHKS and CDR2 is YYEKEE in the germline V gene (reference sequence). The ends were cut back, 4 bases at V and 10 bases at J, with 12 bases in the middle. The CDR3 loop reads CASSHPGYEQFF. The CDR3, as DNA: TGTGCCAGCAGCCATCCTGGGTACGAGCAGTTCTTC.

This clonotype was recorded a few times. This CDR3 reads CSASPIRTGFDEQYF. As DNA, the CDR3 is TGCAGTGCTTCACCTATCCGGACAGGGTTCGACGAGCAGTACTTC. The rearrangement joins TRBV20-1 to TRBJ2-7; TRBD1 aligns across 8 bases. In germline, CDR1 is DFQATT, CDR2 SNEGSKA (reference sequence). This CDR3 contains 15 residues. V shed 5 bases and J 5 bases; nucleotides not matched to a gene: 14.

The rearrangement uses TRBV6-1 and TRBJ2-7; TRBD1 aligns across 10 bases. Trimming cost V 5 bases and J 7 bases; bases outside gene matches: 11. The CDR3 is 15 amino acids. Per the germline V gene, CDR1 is MNHNS and CDR2 is SASEGT. The CDR3 loop reads CASSKGQGSAGEQYF. The DNA of the CDR3 is TGTGCCAGCAGTAAGGGACAGGGGTCCGCGGGAGAGCAGTACTTC.

As to this clonotype: This clone may be a read error of a much larger clone one base away. This chain connects TRBV5-5 to TRBJ2-1; TRBD2 is a possible D gene (6 bases). Trimming took 6 bases from V and 4 from J, leaving 17 bases between them. Germline loops: CDR1 SGHKS, CDR2 YYEKEE (reference sequence). The CDR3 contains 15 residues. For the CDR3, the DNA is TGTGCCAGCATCCGGACTAACGGGAGTTACAATGAGCAGTTCTTC. Its protein is CASIRTNGSYNEQFF.

The chain carries TRBV27 and TRBJ2-7, with 7 nucleotides matching TRBD1. Germline assignment: CDR1 MNHEY and CDR2 SMNVEV (reference sequence). The CDR3 runs to 14 residues. J gave up 5 bases and V 5 bases, and 9 bases lay outside the gene matches. This CDR3 is CASSNRDSPNEQYF. The CDR3 DNA is TGTGCCAGCAGTAACCGGGACAGCCCGAACGAGCAGTACTTC.

At least ten counts were recorded for this clonotype. V is TRBV6-5 and J is TRBJ1-5; 7 bases match TRBD1. In germline, CDR1 is MNHEY, CDR2 SVGAGI. The V gene end was trimmed by 7 bases and the J gene end by 0 bases; junction bases not matched to a gene: 6. The CDR3 sequence is 15 residues long. CDR3 in DNA: TGTGCCAGCACCCGACAGGGACCTAGCAATCAGCCCCAGCATTTT. Translating gives CASTRQGPSNQPQHF.

The genes are TRBV7-2 and TRBJ2-1; TRBD2 matches 11 bases. The CDR3 sequence is 16 residues long. With V trimmed by 5 bases and J by 9 bases, 12 bases remained unmatched. Germline CDR1 is SGHTA and CDR2 is FQGNSA. In nucleotides, the CDR3 is TGTGCCAGCAGCATCGGGGGGAGTAGCGGGAGGGTTGAGCAGTTCTTC. This sequence encodes CASSIGGSSGRVEQFF.

This clonotype has only a few counts. The chain joins TRBV11-2 to TRBJ2-1; TRBD2 aligns across 9 bases. Germline CDR1 is SGHAT and CDR2 is FQNNGV. The trim removed 5 bases at V and 7 bases at J, leaving 12 bases unmatched. The length of the CDR3 is 16 residues. CDR3 DNA sequence: TGTGCCAGCAGCGCACCCATAGCGGGAGAGCATAATGAGCAGTTCTTC. This gives the protein CASSAPIAGEHNEQFF.

This clonotype has a count of ten or more. The gene calls are TRBV10-3 and TRBJ2-3; D unclear. Trimming took 4 bases from V and 6 from J, leaving 11 bases between them. Germline assignment: CDR1 ENHRY and CDR2 SYGVKD. This CDR3 has 13 residues. CDR3 coding DNA: TGTGCCATCAGTGCTGACCGCGCGGATACGCAGTATTTT. This translates into CAISADRADTQYF.

This clonotype occurred many times. V gene TRBV5-5 combines with J gene TRBJ2-1, with 7 bases identical to TRBD2. J lost 1 base, V lost 3 bases, and 4 bases had no gene match. Germline V CDR1 and CDR2: SGHKS, YYEKEE (reference sequence). This CDR3 region has 15 residues. CDR3 sequence reads: CASSSGLPSYNEQFF. In nucleotides, the CDR3 is TGTGCCAGCAGCTCGGGACTACCTTCCTACAATGAGCAGTTCTTC. Variable domain in full (rest from reference TRBV5-5 and TRBJ2-1): DAGVTQSPTHLIKTRGQQVTLRCSPISGHKSVSWYQQVLGQGPQFIFQYYEKEERGRGNFPDRFSARQFPNYSSELNVNALLLGDSALYLCASSSGLPSYNEQFFGPGTRLTVL.

This clonotype was seen many times. This rearrangement joins TRBV29-1 to TRBJ2-1; a possible D gene is TRBD2 (5 bases). The CDR3 covers 13 residues. V lost 4 bases to trimming and J lost 4 bases, with 11 bases between them. From germline, CDR1 is SQVTM and CDR2 ANQGSEA. CDR3 DNA sequence: TGCAGCGTTGTCCCAGGACTTTACAATGAGCAGTTCTTC. It translates to CSVVPGLYNEQFF.

This clonotype showed up just a few times. V usage is TRBV5-6 and J usage is TRBJ2-7; 9 bases align to TRBD1. J lost 3 bases, V lost 5 bases, and 6 bases had no gene match. CDR1 and CDR2 (germline): SGHDT, YYEEEE. The CDR3 has 14 residues. In nucleotides, the CDR3 is TGTGCCAGCAGAATACAGGGGGCCGACTACGAGCAGTACTTC. Translation gives CASRIQGADYEQYF.

About this clonotype itself: Given a much more abundant clone one base away, this may be a read error. This chain uses TRBV6-2 or TRBV6-3 with TRBJ2-2; TRBD2 matches 9 bases. Germline CDR1 reads MNHEY; CDR2 reads SVGEGT. The CDR3 runs to 15 residues. The CDR3 nucleotides are TGTGCCAGCACCCCCCTAGCGGGATCCACCGGGGGGCTGTTTTTT. Amino acids: CASTPLAGSTGGLFF.